The clone carrying this T cell receptor (beta chain) was detected many times. Amplification of TCR beta CDR3 regions was performed using RNA transcripts as template. Carried out on the TCR CDR3, a first-round RT-PCR used the HTBI primer set. In TCRdb, the multiplex PCR reads were re-called with MiXCR into one record per CDR3 protein. The data contain about 480,000 distinct CDR3 sequences, 13% to 15% of them singletons. The ends were cut back, 2 bases at V and 6 bases at J, with 9 bases in the middle. This CDR3 comprises 13 residues. The data were taken from a study of T cells in Graves' hyperthyroidism and ophthalmopathy.

V usage is TRBV12-3 or TRBV12-4 and J usage is TRBJ2-3; D not resolved. The clonotype was recovered from a woman younger than 30 with Graves' hyperthyroidism. Sequencing was carried out using blood. CDR3 sequence (DNA): TGTGCCAGCAGTTTATCCGGATTGGATACGCAGTATTTT. Translated, it gives CASSLSGLDTQYF.